The 29 T cell receptor beta chains below all came from one sample that was sequenced in a study of cytomegalovirus exposure and HLA in healthy donors (dated by TCRdb to 2015 to 2018). Receptor libraries were prepared by the immunoSEQ multiplex PCR assay. For the multiplex PCR, a mixture combining 60 forward primers for TCR Vbeta segments and 13 reverse primers for TCR Jbeta segments was used. Here the immuneACCESS table is served through TCRdb, limited to in-frame sequences with V and J called. Missing clones are a known gap in these copies; in checked studies unresolved V genes cover under half, and the rest lacks a known reason. Across this sample there are 75,000 to 95,000 clones, with just under 90% seen only once. The ten largest clonotypes hold around 2.5% of the sample. Sequenced material: PBMCs. The receptors were gathered from a man between 18 and 29 years old in good health and CMV-seronegative.

In DNA form, the CDR3 reads TGTGCCAGCAGCTCCGACAGGGGGGCAGATACGCAGTATTTT. Residues: CASSSDRGADTQYF. The chain carries TRBV7-2 and TRBJ2-3; 9 nucleotides agree with TRBD1. CDR1 and CDR2 (germline): SGHTA, FQGNSA. With 4 bases clipped from V and 4 bases from J, the junction kept 3 bases outside the gene matches. The CDR3 contains 14 residues.

The genes are TRBV29-1 and TRBJ2-1, with TRBD2 identical over 7 bases. V lost 0 bases and J lost 4; bases outside the gene matches: 9. The CDR3 loop spans 16 amino acids. CDR1 SQVTM and CDR2 ANQGSEA come from the germline V gene. The CDR3 DNA reads as TGCAGCGTTGAAGATCCAGGGAGGGCCCCTTACAATGAGCAGTTCTTC. Translated, it gives CSVEDPGRAPYNEQFF.

As for this clone: Other DNA sequences in the same sample also yield this CDR3. The CDR3 bases are TGTGCCAGCAGCCCGGACAGAGGCTCGAATCAGCCCCAGCATTTT. The encoded protein is CASSPDRGSNQPQHF. The chain links TRBV6-5 to TRBJ1-5; possibly TRBD1 for D (6 bases). Germline-derived CDR1 and CDR2 are MNHEY and SVGAGI. This CDR3 is built from 15 residues. Trimming stripped 6 bases from V and 4 bases from J, with 16 bases between.

This clone was counted once. The genes are TRBV11-2 and TRBJ1-1; TRBD1 might be the D (5 bases). Trimming removed 3 bases at V and 1 base at J, with 9 bases between. Germline V gene data show CDR1 as SGHAT and CDR2 as FQNNGV. The CDR3 runs to 14 residues. The CDR3 region is CASSFGGWNTEAFF. The CDR3 DNA follows: TGTGCCAGCAGCTTCGGGGGGTGGAACACTGAAGCTTTCTTT. Based on the CDR3 plus reference TRBV11-2 and TRBJ1-1, the full variable domain is EAGVAQSPRYKIIEKRQSVAFWCNPISGHATLYWYQQILGQGPKLLIQFQNNGVVDDSQLPKDRFSAERLKGVDSTLKIQPAKLEDSAVYLCASSFGGWNTEAFFGQGTRLTVV.

The gene calls are TRBV9 and TRBJ2-5, with a weak D call TRBD1 (6 bases). The CDR3 loop spans 18 amino acids. In germline, CDR1 is SGDLS, CDR2 YYNGEE. V was trimmed by 0 bases and J by 2 bases, leaving 20 bases between them. CDR3 in DNA: TGTGCCAGCAGCGTAGATCTTCCGGGGCCAGGGGCGCAAGAGACCCAGTACTTC. Residues: CASSVDLPGPGAQETQYF.

In the case of this clone: The same CDR3 arises from other DNA sequences in this sample as well. The chain joins TRBV7-9 to TRBJ2-3, with TRBD2 matching 14 bases. Germline CDR1 SEHNR, CDR2 FQNEAQ (reference sequence). The V and J ends lost 4 bases and 2 bases, in that order; junction bases with no gene match: 8. The CDR3 sequence is 18 residues long. The CDR3 here is CASSSRLAGGPYTDTQYF. In DNA, the CDR3 is TGTGCCAGCAGCTCCAGACTAGCGGGAGGGCCTTACACAGATACGCAGTATTTT.

This chain connects TRBV2 to TRBJ2-1; 10 bases align to TRBD2. V was pared by 0 bases and J by 15 bases, with 11 bases of the junction left unmatched. The germline gives CDR1 SNHLY, CDR2 FYNNEI. This CDR3 spans 15 amino acids. CDR3 sequence reads: CASSEAVGLAGVPFF. The CDR3 DNA reads as TGTGCCAGCAGTGAAGCTGTAGGGCTAGCGGGAGTGCCGTTCTTC. Combining the CDR3 with reference TRBV2 and TRBJ2-1 gives the whole variable domain EPEVTQTPSHQVTQMGQEVILRCVPISNHLYFYWYRQILGQKVEFLVSFYNNEISEKSEIFDDQFSVERPDGSNFTLKIRSTKLEDSAMYFCASSEAVGLAGVPFFGPGTRLTVL.

The chain combines TRBV27 with TRBJ2-4; 9 nucleotides line up with TRBD1. J lost 6 bases, V lost 5 bases, and 5 bases had no gene match. The germline CDR1 and CDR2 sequences are MNHEY and SMNVEV (reference sequence). CDR3 size: 14 residues. The CDR3 bases are TGTGCCAGCAGTCCCCGGGACAGGGTAAACATTCAGTACTTC. It specifies CASSPRDRVNIQYF.

The rearrangement links TRBV30 to TRBJ1-2; D might be TRBD1 (5 bases). Germline assignment: CDR1 GTSNPN and CDR2 SVGIG (reference sequence). This CDR3 region has 14 residues. V lost 4 bases and J 5 bases, leaving 17 bases between the germline ends. The CDR3 DNA reads TGTGCCTGGAACATTGTCAGGACACCGTATGGCTACACCTTC. It is translated as CAWNIVRTPYGYTF.

The chain couples TRBV7-2 to TRBJ2-3, with 7 bases identical to TRBD1. V was pared by 4 bases and J by 0 bases, with 4 bases of the junction left unmatched. CDR1 and CDR2 from the germline V gene are SGHTA and FQGNSA. The CDR3 is 15 residues long. CDR3 loop: CASSSGQASTDTQYF. CDR3 nucleotide sequence: TGTGCCAGCAGCTCAGGACAGGCTAGCACAGATACGCAGTATTTT.

DNA of the CDR3: TGTGCCAGCAGTCGACAGGGCCGGAGTGAAAAACTGTTTTTT. This translates into CASSRQGRSEKLFF. J is TRBJ1-4 and V is TRBV27; 7 bases are shared with TRBD1. Losses at the gene ends were 5 bases for V and 7 bases for J; bases not matched to a gene: 7. This CDR3 is 14 amino acids long. Germline V gene sequence: CDR1 MNHEY, CDR2 SMNVEV (reference sequence).

This chain connects TRBV18 to TRBJ1-1, with unresolved D. This CDR3 spans 13 amino acids. Germline-derived CDR1 and CDR2 are KGHSH and LQKENI. Trimming pared 2 bases from V and 11 bases from J, leaving 15 bases between. CDR3: CASSPSRSLAAFF. The CDR3 bases are TGTGCCAGCTCACCATCGAGGAGCTTGGCTGCTTTCTTT. Together with reference TRBV18 and TRBJ1-1, the CDR3 gives the full variable domain: NAGVMQNPRHLVRRRGQEARLRCSPMKGHSHVYWYRQLPEEGLKFMVYLQKENIIDESGMPKERFSAEFPKEGPSILRIQQVVRGDSAAYFCASSPSRSLAAFFGQGTRLTVV.

The chain recombines TRBV28 with TRBJ2-3; perhaps TRBD1 as D (6 bases). This CDR3 spans 18 amino acids. From germline, CDR1 is MDHEN and CDR2 SYDVKM. The V gene lost 5 bases and the J gene lost 0 bases, with 21 bases spanning the gap. The CDR3 is CASSPIGQSPFSTDTQYF. The DNA of the CDR3 is TGTGCCAGCAGTCCTATCGGACAGAGCCCTTTTAGCACAGATACGCAGTATTTT. The entire variable domain, with the rest obtained from reference TRBV28 and TRBJ2-3, is as follows: DVKVTQSSRYLVKRTGEKVFLECVQDMDHENMFWYRQDPGLGLRLIYFSYDVKMKEKGDIPEGYSVSREKKERFSLILESASTNQTSMYLCASSPIGQSPFSTDTQYFGPGTRLTVL.

This clone was counted once. At one of its ends the junction is not consistent with the germline gene, which may arise from a read error. This chain links TRBV6-6 with TRBJ2-3; tentative D call: TRBD2 (5 bases). The CDR3 has 14 residues. Germline CDR1 MNHNY, CDR2 SVGAGI (reference sequence). The CDR3 reads CASSPGWVTDMQYF. The CDR3, as DNA: TGTGCCAGCAGCCCGGGGTGGGTTACAGATATGCAGTATTTT.

The chain couples TRBV29-1 to TRBJ2-1; 11 positions agree with TRBD1. V lost 0 bases and J lost 7; bases outside the gene matches: 14. The CDR3 spans 18 residues. Germline V gives CDR1 SQVTM, CDR2 ANQGSEA. The CDR3 DNA reads as TGCAGCGTTGAAGATTTCCGAGGTAGAGGACAGGGGGCTAATGAGCAGTTCTTC. This codes for CSVEDFRGRGQGANEQFF.

This clone was counted between two and nine times. The chain recombines TRBV7-9 with TRBJ1-1; no clear D. Per the germline V gene, CDR1 is SEHNR and CDR2 is FQNEAQ (reference sequence). The CDR3 runs to 15 residues. Trimming took 2 bases from V and 1 from J, leaving 11 bases between them. The CDR3 region is CASSLSYRPNTEAFF. The CDR3 nucleotides are TGTGCCAGCAGCTTATCATACAGACCGAACACTGAAGCTTTCTTT.

J is TRBJ2-3 and V is TRBV6-5; D gene ambiguous. CDR1 is MNHEY, CDR2 SVGAGI, per germline. The CDR3 contains 15 residues. The V gene lost 7 bases and the J gene lost 1 base, with 15 bases spanning the gap. The CDR3, as DNA: TGTGCCAGCAACTCGGCAGCGTCTGGCACAGATACGCAGTATTTT. This translates into CASNSAASGTDTQYF.

The J gene is TRBJ2-5, the V gene TRBV6-6, with 10 nucleotides matching TRBD2. The end of the DNA fits TRBJ2-7 better, so the J call may be wrong. Germline assignment: CDR1 MNHNY and CDR2 SVGAGI (reference sequence). The CDR3 length is 15 residues. The CDR3 is CASRLTSGATYEQYF. The CDR3 coding sequence is TGTGCCAGCAGGCTCACTAGCGGGGCTACCTACGAGCAGTACTTC.

This rearrangement joins TRBV29-1 to TRBJ2-6; 10 bases agree with TRBD1. The CDR3 covers 17 residues. V lost 4 bases to trimming and J lost 2 bases; unmatched junction nucleotides: 8. Germline lookup yields CDR1 SQVTM and CDR2 ANQGSEA. The CDR3 DNA sequence: TGCAGCGTTGTCCGACAGGGGGCCCTACCTGGGGCCAACGTCCTGACTTTC. Protein sequence: CSVVRQGALPGANVLTF.

The CDR3 DNA is TGTGCCATCAGTGAGCCTGGGGGCCGGGGCAGGGTCACGGGGACTGAAGCTTTCTTT. Translating gives CAISEPGGRGRVTGTEAFF. The chain combines TRBV10-3 with TRBJ1-1, with D tentatively TRBD1 (6 bases). The V end lost 2 bases, the J end lost 5 bases, and 27 bases lay between the germline ends. The CDR3 loop spans 19 amino acids. Germline CDR1 and CDR2: ENHRY and SYGVKD.

This clone occurred a few times. The gene calls are TRBV18 and TRBJ2-1; 10 bases map to TRBD2. CDR3 length: 15 amino acids. Germline V gene sequence: CDR1 KGHSH, CDR2 LQKENI. After removal of 2 bases from V and 8 bases from J, the junction contained 6 bases not matched to a gene. CDR3: CASSPGTLAGDEQFF. In DNA, the CDR3 is TGTGCCAGCTCACCAGGAACGCTAGCGGGAGATGAGCAGTTCTTC.

The gene calls are TRBV7-6 and TRBJ2-2, with 10 bases lining up with TRBD2. Per the germline V gene, CDR1 is SGHVS and CDR2 is FNYEAQ. The CDR3 is 16 residues long. Losses at the gene ends were 3 bases for V and 4 bases for J; bases not matched to a gene: 5. The DNA of the CDR3 is TGTGCCAGCAGCTTGCTAGCGGGAGTTCGCACCGGGGAGCTGTTTTTT. As protein: CASSLLAGVRTGELFF.

The J gene is TRBJ2-7, the V gene TRBV6-5; 8 bases align to TRBD1. The CDR3 extends over 13 amino acids. V lost 2 bases to trimming and J lost 13 bases; unmatched junction nucleotides: 10. Germline V gene lookup returns CDR1 MNHEY and CDR2 SVGAGI. As DNA, the CDR3 is TGTGCCAGCAGTTACCGGGACAGGTCGGAGATATACTTC. It yields the protein CASSYRDRSEIYF.

The chain is built from TRBV5-1 and TRBJ2-2; TRBD1 matches at 7 bases. The CDR3 sequence is 14 residues long. The V and J ends lost 1 base and 4 bases, in that order; junction bases with no gene match: 1. Germline V gene sequence: CDR1 SGHRS, CDR2 YFSETQ. DNA of the CDR3: TGCGCCAGCAGCTTGAGGGACAGCACCGGGGAGCTGTTTTTT. It translates to CASSLRDSTGELFF.

The chain joins TRBV12-1 to TRBJ2-7; the table's D call TRBD2 went unverified against the DNA. TRBV12-1 is a listed pseudogene. CDR3 length: 17 residues. CDR3 region: CASSPGLAGPLPGEQYF. The DNA of the CDR3 is TGTGCCAGCAGCCCGGGACTAGCGGGACCCTTACCTGGGGAGCAGTACTTC.

The rearrangement uses TRBV9 and TRBJ2-1, with no clear D. The CDR3 has 9 residues. Trimming left V 4 bases short and J 13 bases short, with 6 bases between. Germline-derived CDR1 and CDR2 are SGDLS and YYNGEE. CDR3 DNA sequence: TGTGCCAGCAGCCGACACCAGTTCTTC. Its protein product is CASSRHQFF.

The rearrangement joins TRBV7-2 to TRBJ2-3, with unresolved D. Germline CDR1 SGHTA, CDR2 FQGNSA. The CDR3 spans 14 residues. Deletions cut 5 bases from V and 1 base from J, with 10 bases between. CDR3 nucleotide sequence: TGTGCCAGCAGCCTTCGACTGGGCACAGATACGCAGTATTTT. Translation gives CASSLRLGTDTQYF.

J is TRBJ2-7 and V is TRBV19; 8 positions agree with TRBD2. Germline V lookup: CDR1 LNHDA, CDR2 SQIVND (reference sequence). Trimming at V came to 4 bases and at J to 3 bases, leaving 5 bases not matched to a gene. This CDR3 contains 14 residues. This chain's CDR3 is CASSTGGLGYEQYF. The CDR3 region has the DNA TGTGCCAGTAGTACTGGGGGACTAGGCTACGAGCAGTACTTC.

The chain combines TRBV6-1 with TRBJ1-2; 11 bases fit TRBD1. Trimming took 4 bases from V and 7 from J; bases not matched to a gene: 11. CDR1 is MNHNS, CDR2 SASEGT, per germline. This CDR3 has 16 amino acids. CDR3 DNA: TGTGCCAGCAGTGGGACAGGGGGCGCTCGGGCGTCTGGCTACACCTTC. This translates into CASSGTGGARASGYTF.